Following are 7 T cell receptor beta chains from one sample sequenced in a study of beta chain features in type 1 diabetes listed by TCRdb under 2018. Their cognate antigens are unknown. The paper as a whole reports these results and caveats: In all four CD4+ subsets, TCRB CDR3 length was moderately but significantly shorter in type 1 diabetes patients.

The library was prepared using the immunoSEQ multiplex PCR assay. All of the isolated RNA was reverse transcribed with the High Capacity cDNA Reverse Transcription Kit, so expressed TCRB transcripts were sequenced. This immuneACCESS table, as held by TCRdb, lists in-frame sequences with V and J called but not all clones. Of the missing ones, under half trace to an unresolved V gene in checked studies; the others have no known cause. The sample records approximately 160,000 clones, roughly 65% of which are singletons. About 0.091% of the sample is taken by the ten largest. Sequenced sample: naive CD4+ T cells from blood. This sample's cell subset or site label indicates: true naive CD4+ T cells. The receptors were sampled from a man aged 30 to 39 with type 1 diabetes.

This chain links TRBV18 with TRBJ2-3, with D uncertain. CDR3 length: 12 amino acids. The germline CDR1 and CDR2 sequences are KGHSH and LQKENI. The ends were cut back, 5 bases at V and 2 bases at J, with 5 bases in the middle. The CDR3 DNA reads as TGTGCCAGCTCAACTTACACAGATACGCAGTATTTT. Its translation is CASSTYTDTQYF.

The CDR3 DNA reads TGTGCCAGCAGTGATGGAGGGGGCGCCGAAAACTATGGCTACACCTTC. This translates into CASSDGGGAENYGYTF. The chain links TRBV25-1 to TRBJ1-2, with 7 bases fitting TRBD1. Germline V gives CDR1 MGHDK, CDR2 SYGVNS. V shed 3 bases and J 2 bases; nucleotides not matched to a gene: 9. CDR3 length equals 16 residues.

This clone has only a few counts. The CDR3 nucleotides are TGCAGCGCCTTCCTCGGTTCTGGGGCCAACGTCCTGACTTTC. Protein: CSAFLGSGANVLTF. The chain employs TRBV29-1 and TRBJ2-6; D is uncertain. Germline assignment: CDR1 SQVTM and CDR2 ANQGSEA. Trimming pared 7 bases from V and 1 base from J, leaving 11 bases between. This CDR3 is built from 14 residues.

The chain recombines TRBV5-1 with TRBJ2-1, with 8 bases identical to TRBD1. The V and J ends lost 3 bases and 8 bases, in that order; junction bases with no gene match: 10. The CDR3 covers 15 residues. Germline CDR1 is SGHRS and CDR2 is YFSETQ. The CDR3 here is CASSSSGTGGYEQFF. CDR3 bases: TGCGCCAGCAGCTCCTCCGGGACAGGCGGCTATGAGCAGTTCTTC. The full variable domain, completed using reference TRBV5-1 and TRBJ2-1, is KAGVTQTPRYLIKTRGQQVTLSCSPISGHRSVSWYQQTPGQGLQFLFEYFSETQRNKGNFPGRFSGRQFSNSRSEMNVSTLELGDSALYLCASSSSGTGGYEQFFGPGTRLTVL.

The V call is TRBV14, the J call TRBJ2-7; 9 bases map to TRBD2. The CDR3 is made up of 15 amino acids. From germline, CDR1 is SGHDN and CDR2 FVKESK. Unmatched junction bases numbered 10, after V lost 3 bases and J lost 7 bases. The CDR3 reads CASSQVAGARLEQYF. In DNA, the CDR3 is TGTGCCAGCAGCCAGGTAGCGGGGGCCCGATTGGAGCAGTACTTC.

The genes are TRBV7-9 and TRBJ2-6, with no clear D. The germline CDR1 and CDR2 sequences are SEHNR and FQNEAQ (reference sequence). The CDR3 is made up of 15 amino acids. Trimming stripped 1 base from V and 0 bases from J, with 4 bases between. CDR3 protein: CASSLGSSGANVLTF. CDR3 bases: TGTGCCAGCAGCTTAGGGAGCTCTGGGGCCAACGTCCTGACTTTC.

This clone appeared a few times. The rearrangement uses TRBV28 and TRBJ1-5; D is uncertain. Trimming pared 1 base from V and 5 bases from J, leaving 12 bases between. This CDR3 spans 15 amino acids. Looked up from germline, CDR1 is MDHEN and CDR2 is SYDVKM. In DNA, the CDR3 is TGTGCCAGCAGTTTATCCCTGAACAGCTATCAGCCCCAGCATTTT. Translating gives CASSLSLNSYQPQHF.